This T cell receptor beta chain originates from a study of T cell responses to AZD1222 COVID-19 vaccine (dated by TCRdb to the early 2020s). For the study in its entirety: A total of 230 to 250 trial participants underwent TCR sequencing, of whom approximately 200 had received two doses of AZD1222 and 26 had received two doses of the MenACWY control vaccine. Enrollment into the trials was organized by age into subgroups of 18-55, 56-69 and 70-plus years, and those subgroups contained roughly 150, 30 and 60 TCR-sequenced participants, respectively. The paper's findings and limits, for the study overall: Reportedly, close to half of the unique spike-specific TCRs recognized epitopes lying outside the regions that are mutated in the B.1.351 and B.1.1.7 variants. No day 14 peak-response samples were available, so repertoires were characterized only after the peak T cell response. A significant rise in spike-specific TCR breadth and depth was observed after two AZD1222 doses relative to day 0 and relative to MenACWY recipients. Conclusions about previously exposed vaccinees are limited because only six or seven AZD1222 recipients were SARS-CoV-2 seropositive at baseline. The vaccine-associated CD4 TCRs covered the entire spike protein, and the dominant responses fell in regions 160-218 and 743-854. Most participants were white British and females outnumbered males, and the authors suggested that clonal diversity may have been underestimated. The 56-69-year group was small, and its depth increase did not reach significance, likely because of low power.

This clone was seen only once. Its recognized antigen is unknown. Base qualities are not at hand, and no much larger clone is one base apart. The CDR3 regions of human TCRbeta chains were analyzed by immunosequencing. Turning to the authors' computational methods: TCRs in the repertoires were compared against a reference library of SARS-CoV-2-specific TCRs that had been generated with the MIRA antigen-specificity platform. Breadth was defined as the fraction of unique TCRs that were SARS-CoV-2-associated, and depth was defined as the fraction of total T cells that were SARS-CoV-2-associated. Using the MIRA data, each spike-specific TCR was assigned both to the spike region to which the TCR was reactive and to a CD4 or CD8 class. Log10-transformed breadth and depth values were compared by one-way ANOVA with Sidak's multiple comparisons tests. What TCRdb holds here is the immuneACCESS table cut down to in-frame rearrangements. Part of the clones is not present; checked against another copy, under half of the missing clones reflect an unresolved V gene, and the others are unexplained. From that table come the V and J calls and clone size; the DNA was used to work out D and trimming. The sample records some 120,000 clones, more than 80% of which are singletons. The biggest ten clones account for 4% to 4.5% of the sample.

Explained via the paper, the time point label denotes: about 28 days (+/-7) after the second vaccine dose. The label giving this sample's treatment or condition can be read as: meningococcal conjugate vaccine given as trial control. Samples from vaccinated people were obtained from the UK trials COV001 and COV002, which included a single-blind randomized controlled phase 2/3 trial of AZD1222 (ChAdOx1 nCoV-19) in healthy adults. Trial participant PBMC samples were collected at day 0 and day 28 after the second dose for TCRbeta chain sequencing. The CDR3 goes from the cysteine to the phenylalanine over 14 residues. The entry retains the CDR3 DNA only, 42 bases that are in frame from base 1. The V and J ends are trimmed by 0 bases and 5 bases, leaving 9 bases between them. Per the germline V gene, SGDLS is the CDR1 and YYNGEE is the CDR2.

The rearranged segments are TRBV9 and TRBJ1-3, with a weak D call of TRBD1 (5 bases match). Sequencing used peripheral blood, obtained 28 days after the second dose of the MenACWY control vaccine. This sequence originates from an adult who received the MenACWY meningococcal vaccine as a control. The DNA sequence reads TGTGCCAGCAGCGTAGACGGGGGAAGAAACACCATATATTTT. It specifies CASSVDGGRNTIYF.